Listed here are 32 T cell receptor beta chains from one sample, sequenced in a study of cytomegalovirus exposure and HLA in healthy donors. Both 60 Vbeta primers and 13 Jbeta primers went into the PCR. TCRdb keeps only in-frame clones here, not all; method: immunoSEQ multiplex PCR. The sample lists some 200,000 clones, 70% occurring once. Sequences were obtained from PBMCs. Receptors were obtained from a man in his forties in good health and CMV-seropositive.

The chain employs TRBV11-2 and TRBJ2-1; D is ambiguous. This CDR3 comprises 14 residues. Germline CDR1 and CDR2: SGHAT and FQNNGV. The ends were cut back, 4 bases at V and 5 bases at J, with 12 bases in the middle. CDR3 sequence (DNA): TGTGCCAGCAGCTCTGGTGAATGGCACAATGAGCAGTTCTTC. Protein sequence: CASSSGEWHNEQFF.

This clone was observed a handful of times. The chain is built from TRBV7-2 and TRBJ2-7; 9 bases align to TRBD2. This CDR3 contains 15 residues. V dropped 1 base and J dropped 3; count of bases not matched to a gene: 4. Germline values: CDR1 SGHTA, CDR2 FQGNSA. CDR3 bases: TGTGCCAGCAGCTTAGGAAGCGGGGGGCTCTACGAGCAGTACTTC. Translating gives CASSLGSGGLYEQYF.

The V call is TRBV29-1, the J call TRBJ2-3, with TRBD1 matching 7 bases. The CDR3 covers 14 residues. The V and J ends lost 6 bases and 3 bases, in that order; junction bases with no gene match: 9. Germline CDR1 is SQVTM and CDR2 is ANQGSEA. The CDR3 sequence is CSVLTGILTDTQYF. The CDR3 DNA reads TGCAGCGTCCTGACAGGGATCTTGACAGATACGCAGTATTTT.

This clone showed up just a few times. The genes are TRBV9 and TRBJ1-3; possible D gene TRBD1, 6 bases. Germline CDR1 is SGDLS and CDR2 is YYNGEE. V lost 3 bases and J 4 bases, leaving 17 bases between the germline ends. The CDR3 has 16 residues. In DNA, the CDR3 is TGTGCCAGCAGCGAGGGCATAAGCAGGGGAGGAAACACCATATATTTT. This codes for CASSEGISRGGNTIYF.

This chain connects TRBV27 to TRBJ2-1; 7 bases are a match to TRBD1. The CDR3 totals 14 residues. The J segment lost 10 bases and the V segment lost 2 bases, leaving 8 bases of the junction unmatched. Looked up from germline, CDR1 is MNHEY and CDR2 is SMNVEV (reference sequence). CDR3 nucleotide sequence: TGTGCCAGCAGTTTAAGGGGGCCCTTTTGGGAGCAGTTCTTC. Its translation is CASSLRGPFWEQFF.

The rearrangement links TRBV5-4 to TRBJ1-2; 8 nucleotides match TRBD1. V was clipped by 4 bases and J by 7 bases; unmatched bases: 21. This CDR3 has 18 residues. The V gene's germline CDR1 is SGHNT and CDR2 YYREEE (reference sequence). The CDR3 sequence: CASSERDRITFGLGGYTF. Here the CDR3 DNA reads TGTGCCAGCAGCGAACGGGACAGGATTACCTTCGGGCTAGGTGGCTACACCTTC.

This clone was seen more than once but under ten times. The rearrangement uses TRBV5-1 and TRBJ2-7, with D maybe TRBD1 (6 bases). The length of the CDR3 is 14 residues. Germline V gives CDR1 SGHRS, CDR2 YFSETQ. V was cut by 2 bases and J by 2 bases, with 11 bases left in between. The CDR3 bases are TGCGCCAGCAGCTTCTCGGGACAACCCTACGAGCAGTACTTC. Amino acids: CASSFSGQPYEQYF.

The V gene is TRBV27, the J gene TRBJ2-7, with a possible D match to TRBD2 (6 bases). The CDR3 loop spans 15 amino acids. Trimming shortened V by 2 bases and J by 3 bases, and 14 bases separated the two germline ends. Germline V CDR1 and CDR2: MNHEY, SMNVEV (reference sequence). CDR3 in DNA: TGTGCCAGCAGTTTAATGGGTGGGGGGTTCTACGAGCAGTACTTC. Amino acid sequence: CASSLMGGGFYEQYF.

The chain joins TRBV4-2 to TRBJ2-7; D ambiguous. The CDR3 totals 13 residues. V was cut by 0 bases and J by 3 bases, with 6 bases left in between. Germline CDR1 reads LGHNA; CDR2 reads YNFKEQ. In DNA, the CDR3 is TGTGCCAGCAGCCAAGACGGTTACTACGAGCAGTACTTC. Translating gives CASSQDGYYEQYF.

The V and J genes are TRBV4-3 and TRBJ2-5; D is perhaps TRBD2 (6 bases). CDR1 and CDR2 (germline): LGHNA, YSLEER. V lost 4 bases and J lost 5, with 17 bases in between. The CDR3 is 15 amino acids. The CDR3 spells CASSRSGGAWETQYF. CDR3 nucleotide sequence: TGCGCCAGCAGCCGATCCGGAGGGGCCTGGGAGACCCAGTACTTC.

The chain couples TRBV9 to TRBJ2-5; TRBD1 is a possible D gene (5 bases). Trimming cost V 2 bases and J 0 bases, with 5 bases left between them. The CDR3 consists of 13 residues. The germline V gene has CDR1 SGDLS and CDR2 YYNGEE. CDR3 nucleotides: TGTGCCAGCAGCGTGGACAACCAAGAGACCCAGTACTTC. Its translation: CASSVDNQETQYF.

This chain connects TRBV5-1 to TRBJ1-4; D gene uncertain. The CDR3 totals 14 residues. The V and J ends lost 0 bases and 7 bases respectively, with 10 bases between them. Per the germline V gene, CDR1 is SGHRS and CDR2 is YFSETQ. This CDR3 is CASSLGASTEKLFF. The CDR3 DNA reads as TGCGCCAGCAGCTTGGGGGCAAGTACTGAAAAACTGTTTTTT.

The chain couples TRBV9 to TRBJ2-7; 9 positions agree with TRBD1. V gave up 3 bases and J gave up 2 bases; unmatched junction bases: 3. The CDR3 totals 14 residues. CDR1 SGDLS and CDR2 YYNGEE come from the germline V gene. The CDR3 region has the DNA TGTGCCAGCAGCGCGGGACAGGGACCCTACGAGCAGTACTTC. Its translation: CASSAGQGPYEQYF.

V and J are TRBV6-1 and TRBJ1-1, with D possibly matching TRBD1 (6 bases). The CDR3 consists of 13 residues. Trimming removed 8 bases from V and 4 bases from J, with 14 bases in between. Germline V CDR1 and CDR2: MNHNS, SASEGT. In DNA form, the CDR3 reads TGTGCCAGCCCCCCAGGACAGTCCACTGAAGCTTTCTTT. Encoded protein: CASPPGQSTEAFF.

This clone was seen more than once but under ten times. The V call is TRBV11-3, the J call TRBJ2-1; no definite D call. CDR3 length equals 14 residues. Germline lookup yields CDR1 SGHNT and CDR2 YENEEA. The V gene lost 5 bases and the J gene lost 5 bases, with 13 bases spanning the gap. The CDR3 spells CASSPSVRNNEQFF. CDR3 coding DNA: TGTGCCAGCAGCCCATCGGTAAGAAACAATGAGCAGTTCTTC.

CDR3 loop: CASSQIRTGTNTGELFF. CDR3 in DNA: TGCGCCAGCAGCCAAATCCGGACAGGAACGAACACCGGGGAGCTGTTTTTT. This chain links TRBV4-3 with TRBJ2-2; the match to TRBD1 covers 7 bases. V dropped 2 bases and J dropped 0; count of bases not matched to a gene: 6. Looked up from germline, CDR1 is LGHNA and CDR2 is YSLEER. The CDR3 spans 17 residues.

J is TRBJ2-2 and V is TRBV19; D remains ambiguous. Between the trimmed V and J ends, which lost 5 bases and 2 bases, there was a span of 12 bases. The CDR3 spans 15 residues. Germline V CDR1 and CDR2: LNHDA, SQIVND (reference sequence). The CDR3 DNA reads TGTGCCAGTAGTTACGGGTTACTAAACACCGGGGAGCTGTTTTTT. This codes for CASSYGLLNTGELFF.

The genes are TRBV6-1 and TRBJ1-2, with TRBD1 matching 8 bases. CDR3 length equals 16 residues. In germline, CDR1 is MNHNS, CDR2 SASEGT. Trimming at V came to 3 bases and at J to 0 bases, leaving 6 bases not matched to a gene. CDR3 loop: CASSEEDRAANYGYTF. CDR3 nucleotides: TGTGCCAGCAGTGAGGAGGACAGGGCAGCTAACTATGGCTACACCTTC.

The chain carries TRBV5-1 and TRBJ1-6; D is possibly TRBD1 (6 bases). V was cut by 8 bases and J by 3 bases, with 18 bases left in between. CDR3 size: 16 residues. Germline values: CDR1 SGHRS, CDR2 YFSETQ. CDR3: CASQAGERFYNSPLHF. In DNA, the CDR3 is TGCGCCAGTCAGGCAGGGGAACGTTTCTATAATTCACCCCTCCACTTT.

The rearrangement links TRBV6-1 to TRBJ1-5; D unclear. This CDR3 spans 13 amino acids. The germline V gene encodes CDR1 MNHNS and CDR2 SASEGT. V lost 7 bases to trimming and J lost 6 bases, with 13 bases between them. The CDR3: CASKSGYSQPQHF. The CDR3 nucleotides are TGTGCCAGCAAATCGGGATATTCTCAGCCCCAGCATTTT.

DNA for the CDR3: TGTGCCAGCAGTTTAATTGGCGGACAGGGGTGGATGGTGGATACGCAGTATTTT. This sequence encodes CASSLIGGQGWMVDTQYF. The chain is built from TRBV27 and TRBJ2-3; TRBD1 agrees at 9 bases. With 2 bases clipped from V and 6 bases from J, the junction kept 15 bases outside the gene matches. The V gene's germline CDR1 is MNHEY and CDR2 SMNVEV (reference sequence). The CDR3 extends over 18 amino acids.

A single count supports this clone. The chain is built from TRBV6-6 and TRBJ1-3, with D maybe TRBD1 (6 bases). Germline assignment: CDR1 MNHNY and CDR2 SVGAGI (reference sequence). V was pared by 9 bases and J by 2 bases, with 11 bases between. The CDR3 is 13 residues long. CDR3 amino acids: CASTGITGNTIYF. In DNA, the CDR3 is TGTGCCAGTACAGGGATAACTGGAAACACCATATATTTT.

This clone was found once. The rearrangement links TRBV5-1 to TRBJ2-1; the match to TRBD1 covers 7 bases. V lost 4 bases, J lost 2 bases, and 6 bases stayed unmatched. The germline V gene encodes CDR1 SGHRS and CDR2 YFSETQ. The CDR3 has 15 residues. Here the CDR3 reads CASSQDRVAYNEQFF. CDR3 nucleotides: TGCGCCAGCAGCCAAGACAGGGTGGCCTACAATGAGCAGTTCTTC.

V and J are TRBV29-1 and TRBJ2-3, with TRBD2 matching 8 bases. The V segment lost 5 bases and the J segment 0 bases; nucleotides outside the gene matches: 4. The CDR3 runs to 14 residues. Germline assignment: CDR1 SQVTM and CDR2 ANQGSEA. The CDR3: CSVSGTRSTDTQYF. The CDR3, as DNA: TGCAGCGTTTCCGGGACTAGAAGCACAGATACGCAGTATTTT.

This clone was observed a few times. The J gene is TRBJ2-1, the V gene TRBV7-9; 9 bases are a match to TRBD1. J gave up 9 bases and V 4 bases, and 10 bases lay outside the gene matches. Germline loops: CDR1 SEHNR, CDR2 FQNEAQ (reference sequence). CDR3 length: 15 residues. CDR3 region: CASSSGQGRLVEQFF. In DNA form, the CDR3 reads TGTGCCAGCAGCTCGGGACAGGGTAGGTTGGTTGAGCAGTTCTTC.

The V and J genes are TRBV7-7 and TRBJ2-3, with D hard to call. V lost 2 bases, J lost 1 base, and 10 bases lay in between. The length of the CDR3 is 15 residues. In germline, CDR1 is SSHAT, CDR2 FNYEAQ (reference sequence). In DNA form, the CDR3 reads TGTGCCAGCAGCTTATCTTTACGGGGCACAGATACGCAGTATTTT. This gives the protein CASSLSLRGTDTQYF.

The chain is built from TRBV28 and TRBJ2-7, with a tentative D call TRBD1 (5 bases). CDR1 is MDHEN, CDR2 SYDVKM, per germline. V lost 6 bases, J lost 3 bases, and 15 bases lay in between. There are 14 residues in the CDR3. The CDR3: CASRALTDRYEQYF. CDR3 bases: TGTGCCAGCAGGGCCCTGACAGACCGCTACGAGCAGTACTTC.

The chain links TRBV7-2 to TRBJ2-7; 7 nucleotides line up with TRBD1. Germline CDR1 and CDR2: SGHTA and FQGNSA. The CDR3 spans 14 residues. Trimming cost V 7 bases and J 0 bases; bases outside gene matches: 6. As DNA, the CDR3 is TGTGCCAGCACTATGACAGGGACCTCCTACGAGCAGTACTTC. Encoded protein: CASTMTGTSYEQYF.

The chain is built from TRBV6-1 and TRBJ2-7; 9 bases agree with TRBD1. The CDR3 runs to 14 residues. V lost 6 bases to trimming and J lost 7 bases; unmatched junction nucleotides: 10. The germline CDR1 and CDR2 sequences are MNHNS and SASEGT. The CDR3 DNA sequence: TGTGCCAGCAGCTTGGACAGGGGCAAGAGTGAGCAGTACTTC. This codes for CASSLDRGKSEQYF.

This chain joins TRBV21-1 and TRBJ2-5; the table's D call of TRBD1 was not tested on the DNA. The J call is uncertain, as TRBJ2-7 better fits the DNA end. TRBV21-1 is classified as a pseudogene. This CDR3 comprises 13 residues. This CDR3 is CASSKDTNYEQYF. The DNA for the CDR3 is TGTGCCAGCAGCAAGGACACCAACTACGAGCAGTACTTC.

Worth noting for this clone: Distinct nucleotide sequences in the sample also encode this CDR3. The chain carries TRBV6-5 and TRBJ2-5; D possibly corresponds to TRBD2 (6 bases). Germline CDR1 and CDR2: MNHEY and SVGAGI. The germline V and J ends were trimmed by 3 bases and 1 base, with 12 bases remaining between them. This CDR3 comprises 15 residues. CDR3 in amino acids: CASSYSPRGQETQYF. The CDR3 DNA is TGTGCCAGCAGTTATTCCCCGCGGGGCCAAGAGACCCAGTACTTC.

The chain couples TRBV29-1 to TRBJ1-1, with a tentative D call TRBD1 (5 bases). Germline CDR1 SQVTM, CDR2 ANQGSEA. The CDR3 extends over 11 amino acids. V was cut by 2 bases and J by 11 bases, with 12 bases left in between. The CDR3: CSVEFRDWAFF. The CDR3 DNA reads as TGCAGCGTTGAATTCAGGGATTGGGCTTTCTTT. The entire variable domain, with the rest obtained from reference TRBV29-1 and TRBJ1-1, is as follows: SAVISQKPSRDICQRGTSLTIQCQVDSQVTMMFWYRQQPGQSLTLIATANQGSEATYESGFVIDKFPISRPNLTFSTLTVSNMSPEDSSIYLCSVEFRDWAFFGQGTRLTVV.